Listed below are T cell receptor beta chains from one sample, sequenced in a study of cytomegalovirus exposure and HLA in healthy donors. Sequenced by immunoSEQ multiplex PCR; TCRdb stores in-frame clones only, minus some. The profile shows about 140,000 clones, more than 70% of them singletons. Sequencing was performed on PBMCs. These receptors were collected from a man aged 25 to 40 in good health and CMV-seronegative. CDR3s include the opening cysteine and the closing phenylalanine or tryptophan. D genes are given only for firm matches. For some rows the clone size is stated as once, few or many, or as a class when expanded; others skip it.

V gene: TRBV11-1
D gene: TRBD1
clone size: NA
J gene: TRBJ2-3
CDR3 protein: CASSLGTDSSTDTQYF
CDR3 DNA: TGTGCCAGCAGCTTGGGGACAGACTCTAGCACAGATACGCAGTATTTT

V gene: TRBV2
D gene: NA
clone size: NA
J gene: TRBJ2-7
CDR3 protein: CASSLVPYEQYF
CDR3 DNA: TGTGCCAGCAGCTTAGTTCCCTACGAGCAGTACTTC

V gene: TRBV11-2
D gene: TRBD2
clone size: NA
J gene: TRBJ2-2
CDR3 protein: CASSPRLAGGANTGELFF
CDR3 DNA: TGTGCCAGCAGCCCCCGACTAGCGGGAGGCGCGAACACCGGGGAGCTGTTTTTT

V gene: TRBV5-1
D gene: NA
clone size: NA
J gene: TRBJ1-1
CDR3 protein: CASSLEPSISTEASF
CDR3 DNA: TGCGCCAGCAGCTTGGAGCCCTCAATAAGCACTGAAGCTTCCTTT

V gene: TRBV28
D gene: TRBD1
clone size: NA
J gene: TRBJ1-3
CDR3 protein: CASRTRGPSGNTIYF
CDR3 DNA: TGTGCCAGCAGGACCAGGGGGCCGTCCGGAAACACCATATATTTT

V gene: TRBV5-1
D gene: TRBD1
clone size: NA
J gene: TRBJ2-3
CDR3 protein: CASSSTGEGADTQYF
CDR3 DNA: TGCGCCAGCAGCTCCACAGGGGAAGGCGCAGATACGCAGTATTTT

V gene: TRBV7-8
D gene: TRBD2
clone size: NA
J gene: TRBJ2-1
CDR3 protein: CASSSSGSPYNEQFF
CDR3 DNA: TGTGCCAGCAGCTCGAGCGGGAGCCCCTACAATGAGCAGTTCTTC

V gene: TRBV30
D gene: TRBD1
clone size: NA
J gene: TRBJ2-3
CDR3 protein: CAWSSPPWDRRTDTQYF
CDR3 DNA: TGTGCCTGGAGTTCTCCCCCGTGGGACAGACGCACAGATACGCAGTATTTT

V gene: TRBV13
D gene: NA
clone size: NA
J gene: TRBJ1-1
CDR3 protein: CASSLGHPNTEAFF
CDR3 DNA: TGTGCCAGCAGCTTAGGACACCCGAACACTGAAGCTTTCTTT

V gene: TRBV7-2
D gene: TRBD2
clone size: NA
J gene: TRBJ2-1
CDR3 protein: CASSPSGTTYNEQFF
CDR3 DNA: TGTGCCAGCAGCCCGAGCGGGACCACCTACAATGAGCAGTTCTTC

V gene: TRBV11-1
D gene: NA
clone size: NA
J gene: TRBJ2-7
CDR3 protein: CASSPGQPWEQYF
CDR3 DNA: TGTGCCAGCAGCCCTGGACAGCCGTGGGAGCAGTACTTC

V gene: TRBV19
D gene: NA
clone size: NA
J gene: TRBJ2-1
CDR3 protein: CASSGHGSYNEQFF
CDR3 DNA: TGTGCCAGTAGTGGACATGGCTCCTACAATGAGCAGTTCTTC

V gene: TRBV5-1
D gene: NA
clone size: few
J gene: TRBJ1-1
CDR3 protein: CASRISGQTEAFF
CDR3 DNA: TGCGCCAGCAGAATTTCTGGCCAAACTGAAGCTTTCTTT

V gene: TRBV7-9
D gene: TRBD2
clone size: NA
J gene: TRBJ2-7
CDR3 protein: CASSSPGLATNEQYF
CDR3 DNA: TGTGCCAGCAGCTCCCCCGGACTAGCGACAAACGAGCAGTACTTC

V gene: TRBV2
D gene: NA
clone size: few
J gene: TRBJ1-4
CDR3 protein: CASSPTGATNEKLFF
CDR3 DNA: TGTGCCAGCAGTCCGACAGGCGCAACTAATGAAAAACTGTTTTTT

V gene: TRBV10-3
D gene: TRBD2
clone size: few
J gene: TRBJ2-3
CDR3 protein: CAISGGLAGDYSTDTQYF
CDR3 DNA: TGTGCCATCAGTGGGGGACTAGCGGGGGACTATAGCACAGATACGCAGTATTTT

V gene: TRBV13
D gene: NA
clone size: NA
J gene: TRBJ2-7
CDR3 protein: CASSSQYGEGGNSYEQYF
CDR3 DNA: TGTGCCAGCAGCTCCCAGTACGGCGAGGGAGGCAACTCCTACGAGCAGTACTTC

V gene: TRBV20-1
D gene: NA
clone size: NA
J gene: TRBJ1-1
CDR3 protein: CSAQIAEAFF
CDR3 DNA: TGCAGTGCCCAGATTGCTGAAGCTTTCTTT

V gene: TRBV5-1
D gene: TRBD1
clone size: NA
J gene: TRBJ2-2
CDR3 protein: CASRVTGLSNTGELFF
CDR3 DNA: TGCGCCAGCAGAGTGACAGGGCTATCGAACACCGGGGAGCTGTTTTTT

V gene: TRBV28
D gene: TRBD1
clone size: NA
J gene: TRBJ2-1
CDR3 protein: CASSFPMVWTGIYNEQFF
CDR3 DNA: TGTGCCAGCAGTTTCCCTATGGTGTGGACAGGAATTTACAATGAGCAGTTCTTC

V gene: TRBV6-5
D gene: NA
clone size: NA
J gene: TRBJ1-1
CDR3 protein: CASSYSDGRTEAFF
CDR3 DNA: TGTGCCAGCAGTTACTCTGACGGGAGGACTGAAGCTTTCTTT

V gene: TRBV7-9
D gene: TRBD1
clone size: NA
J gene: TRBJ2-7
CDR3 protein: CASSPWTGTSYEQYF
CDR3 DNA: TGTGCCAGCAGCCCGTGGACAGGGACGTCGTACGAGCAGTACTTC

V gene: TRBV10-2
D gene: TRBD1
clone size: NA
J gene: TRBJ2-7
CDR3 protein: CASSQMTGAYEQYF
CDR3 DNA: TGCGCCAGCAGTCAGATGACAGGGGCCTACGAGCAGTACTTC

V gene: TRBV5-8
D gene: TRBD1
clone size: few
J gene: TRBJ1-1
CDR3 protein: CASSRTGTEAFF
CDR3 DNA: TGTGCCAGCAGCCGGACAGGGACCGAAGCTTTCTTT

V gene: TRBV6-5
D gene: TRBD1
clone size: few
J gene: TRBJ2-4
CDR3 protein: CASSSTGDIQYF
CDR3 DNA: TGTGCCAGCAGTTCGACAGGGGACATTCAGTACTTC

V gene: TRBV27
D gene: NA
clone size: NA
J gene: TRBJ1-1
CDR3 protein: CASSLIGGTEAFF
CDR3 DNA: TGTGCCAGCAGTTTAATCGGGGGCACTGAAGCTTTCTTT

V gene: TRBV10-1
D gene: TRBD1
clone size: NA
J gene: TRBJ2-6
CDR3 protein: CASSEDRGAGGANVLTF
CDR3 DNA: TGCGCCAGCAGTGAGGACAGGGGAGCCGGTGGGGCCAACGTCCTGACTTTC

V gene: TRBV11-3
D gene: NA
clone size: NA
J gene: TRBJ2-7
CDR3 protein: CASSLGQGISYEQYF
CDR3 DNA: TGTGCCAGCAGCTTAGGGCAGGGGATATCCTACGAGCAGTACTTC

V gene: TRBV21-1
D gene: NA
clone size: NA
J gene: TRBJ1-1
CDR3 protein: CASSKEQALNTEAFF
CDR3 DNA: TGTGCCAGCAGCAAAGAGCAGGCGCTGAACACTGAAGCTTTCTTT

V gene: TRBV27
D gene: TRBD2
clone size: NA
J gene: TRBJ2-1
CDR3 protein: CASSPTSATYNEQFF
CDR3 DNA: TGTGCCAGCAGCCCCACTAGCGCAACCTACAATGAGCAGTTCTTC

V gene: TRBV6-4
D gene: NA
clone size: NA
J gene: TRBJ2-1
CDR3 protein: CASSRTGSSRQFF
CDR3 DNA: TGTGCCAGCAGTCGAACCGGGAGCTCTCGGCAGTTCTTC

V gene: TRBV2
D gene: NA
clone size: few
J gene: TRBJ2-3
CDR3 protein: CASSYLTGSTDTQYF
CDR3 DNA: TGTGCCAGCAGTTATCTGACTGGGAGCACAGATACGCAGTATTTT

V gene: TRBV27
D gene: NA
clone size: NA
J gene: TRBJ2-7
CDR3 protein: CASSHGEQYF
CDR3 DNA: TGTGCCAGCAGTCACGGGGAGCAGTACTTC